Listed below are T cell receptor beta chains from one sample, sequenced in a study of T cells in Graves' hyperthyroidism and ophthalmopathy. TCRdb re-called the multiplex PCR reads with MiXCR, one entry per CDR3 protein. The data show hundreds of thousands of distinct CDR3 sequences, 14% to 15% seen once. What was sequenced was blood. Receptor source: a woman in her thirties or forties with Graves' ophthalmopathy. Each CDR3 is given without its conserved first and last residue.

ASGMGVLSYEQY	TRBV6-2/TRBV6-3	TRBJ2-7
ASSPGPGGTQY	TRBV7-3	TRBJ2-5
ATRGSGGNSPLH	TRBV2	TRBJ1-6
ASSSPPGTGGEKLF	TRBV11-2	TRBJ1-4
AISPEGLLQF	TRBV10-3	TRBJ2-1
ASSYEQGSYEQY	TRBV6-2/TRBV6-3	TRBJ2-7
SVYPSGKNIQY	TRBV29-1	TRBJ2-4
SARSLVEQY	TRBV20-1	TRBJ2-7
ASTGTGVVSGNTIY	TRBV12-3/TRBV12-4	TRBJ1-3
SARRGGPGETQY	TRBV20-1	TRBJ2-5
SATGTGQETQY	TRBV20-1	TRBJ2-5
ASSLGLREGYT	TRBV12-3/TRBV12-4	TRBJ1-2
AWNPLKAGVYEQY	TRBV30	TRBJ2-7
ASSYEGQGASPTQY	TRBV4-2	TRBJ2-5
ASSDTYTGRQGIEQY	TRBV12-3/TRBV12-4	TRBJ2-7
ASSLGALSYGYT	TRBV5-1	TRBJ1-2
ASSHTQAGGPGELF	TRBV6-1	TRBJ2-2
AISGVGAGGWTEAF	TRBV10-3	TRBJ1-1
ATRVGGNTGELF	TRBV15	TRBJ2-2